This TCR beta chain was found in a study of T cell clonotyping in hematopoietic cell transplantation. Study as a whole: Pretransplant recipient samples were taken after cytoreduction. Overall study findings and caveats: Pathologically expanded recipient clonotypes increased progressively from day 30 to day 180 as diversity fell. At the given depth, recipient repertoires were over 97% de novo clonotypes.

TCRdb's copy holds only in-frame clones and misses some; the assay was immunoSEQ multiplex PCR. In the table there are about 47,000 clones, roughly 85% of which are singletons. Time point in this sample: recipient sample about 28 days before transplant, after cytoreduction. About this clone: Antigen unknown.

The V and J ends lost 4 bases and 4 bases respectively, with 5 bases between them. In germline, CDR1 is SNHLY, CDR2 FYNNEI. The CDR3 length is 11 residues. The sequence was collected from a man aged 60 to 69 with myelodysplastic syndrome. Some clones in this sample may be carry-over from other donors' samples. The chain has TRBV2 and TRBJ2-7; perhaps TRBD1 as D (5 bases). The sequencing here drew on peripheral blood mononuclear cells, taken before stem cell transplant. The CDR3 DNA is TGTGCCAGCAGTGCAGGGTACGAGCAGTACTTC. Translated: CASSAGYEQYF.